The clone carrying this T cell receptor (beta chain) was counted between two and nine times. The antigen is undetermined. The data were obtained in a study of T cell responses to AZD1222 COVID-19 vaccine. Assay used: immunoSEQ multiplex PCR; TCRdb lists only in-frame clones, some missing. This table holds 120,000 to 150,000 clones, about 90% found once. The CDR3 consists of 14 residues. Germline loops: CDR1 SGHNT, CDR2 YYREEE (reference sequence). Trimming took off 2 bases at V and 5 bases at J, with 13 bases between the two ends. Study results and caveats: The sample set comprised mostly white British donors with more females, and clonal diversity was possibly underestimated. Only six individuals given AZD1222 were seropositive at baseline.

Analysis merged second doses at about 4 or about 12 weeks. The input for sequencing was peripheral blood, taken 28 days after the second AZD1222 dose. This chain joins TRBV5-4 and TRBJ2-5; possible D gene TRBD1, 6 bases. This TCR derives from an adult who received the AZD1222 COVID-19 vaccine. The DNA of the CDR3 is TGTGCCAGCAGCTTCCCACAGGGTCGGGAGACCCAGTACTTC. Amino acid sequence: CASSFPQGRETQYF.